These 30 T cell receptor beta chains were sequenced from one sample in a study of blood T cell repertoires in COVID-19. Repertoires were generated with immunoSEQ multiplex PCR, while TCRdb's copy carries only in-frame clones and drops some. In the table there are 450,000 to 500,000 clones, roughly 87% of which are singletons. Sequencing input: PBMCs or T cells enriched from blood (not recorded which). The source of these receptors is a woman younger than 30 who had recovered from COVID-19.

This clone has just a few counts. The genes are TRBV5-1 and TRBJ1-1; a weak D match, TRBD1 (5 bases). With 0 bases removed from V and 0 bases from J, the gap between germline ends came to 9 bases. The CDR3 consists of 15 residues. The germline gives CDR1 SGHRS, CDR2 YFSETQ. CDR3 coding DNA: TGCGCCAGCAGCTTGGGGGGGACTATGAACACTGAAGCTTTCTTT. Residues: CASSLGGTMNTEAFF.

The chain uses TRBV5-1 and TRBJ1-2, with D unresolved. Trimming removed 4 bases at V and 0 bases at J, with 7 bases between. The germline CDR1 and CDR2 sequences are SGHRS and YFSETQ. The CDR3 spans 13 residues. The CDR3 DNA reads TGCGCCAGCAGCGCCGGGGCTAACTATGGCTACACCTTC. This sequence encodes CASSAGANYGYTF.

The V and J genes are TRBV25-1 and TRBJ1-4; tentative D call: TRBD1 (5 bases). Trimming took 6 bases from V and 5 from J, leaving 16 bases between them. Germline V lookup: CDR1 MGHDK, CDR2 SYGVNS. The CDR3 is 15 residues long. CDR3 in amino acids: CASRDRGTGNEKLFF. As DNA, the CDR3 is TGTGCCAGCAGAGACCGGGGGACGGGGAATGAAAAACTGTTTTTT.

The rearrangement uses TRBV6-1 and TRBJ1-2; D is unresolved. This CDR3 is 16 amino acids long. Germline lookup yields CDR1 MNHNS and CDR2 SASEGT. Trimming took off 4 bases at V and 0 bases at J, with 15 bases between the two ends. The CDR3 nucleotides read TGTGCCAGCAGTGGAGGTGACGGAGCTACTAACTATGGCTACACCTTC. Protein sequence: CASSGGDGATNYGYTF.

V and J are TRBV7-9 and TRBJ1-1; D remains ambiguous. The germline V and J ends were trimmed by 3 bases and 7 bases, with 12 bases remaining between them. Germline CDR1 and CDR2: SEHNR and FQNEAQ (reference sequence). The CDR3 is made up of 13 amino acids. The CDR3 bases are TGTGCCAGCAGCTTTAGGGAGAGGCTTGAAGCTTTCTTT. This sequence encodes CASSFRERLEAFF.

To note about this clone: The same CDR3 is also encoded by other DNA sequences in this sample. The chain couples TRBV19 to TRBJ1-2, with TRBD1 identical over 9 bases. Germline V gene data show CDR1 as LNHDA and CDR2 as SQIVND (reference sequence). After removal of 6 bases from V and 2 bases from J, the junction contained 4 bases not matched to a gene. CDR3 length: 14 amino acids. This chain's CDR3 is CASSPGQGNYGYTF. CDR3 DNA sequence: TGTGCCAGTAGCCCGGGACAGGGAAACTATGGCTACACCTTC.

This sequence joins TRBV10-3 and TRBJ1-1; 9 bases map to TRBD1. J lost 3 bases, V lost 10 bases, and 15 bases had no gene match. Germline CDR1 is ENHRY and CDR2 is SYGVKD. The CDR3 is 16 residues long. The CDR3, as DNA: TGTGCCACCTTTGAGGGGACAGGGAGAAAGGACACTGAAGCTTTCTTT. It specifies CATFEGTGRKDTEAFF.

In DNA form, the CDR3 reads TGTGCCAGCAGCCGAACCGGCAGGGGGCCCCCTAGCTCCTACGAGCAGTACTTC. This gives the protein CASSRTGRGPPSSYEQYF. V gene TRBV27 combines with J gene TRBJ2-7, with TRBD1 matching 8 bases. Trimming took 6 bases from V and 0 from J; bases not matched to a gene: 16. Germline V gene data show CDR1 as MNHEY and CDR2 as SMNVEV (reference sequence). The CDR3 runs 18 residues.

This chain links TRBV7-9 with TRBJ1-6; TRBD1 might be the D (5 bases). V was shortened by 5 bases and J by 0 bases, with 14 bases between the two germline ends. This CDR3 is built from 17 residues. The germline CDR1 and CDR2 sequences are SEHNR and FQNEAQ (reference sequence). This chain's CDR3 is CASSHSDTSSYNSPLHF. The CDR3 nucleotides read TGTGCCAGCAGCCACTCGGACACAAGCTCCTATAATTCACCCCTCCACTTT.

The chain carries TRBV6-5 and TRBJ2-7, with 8 bases lining up with TRBD2. The germline CDR1 and CDR2 sequences are MNHEY and SVGAGI. The CDR3 runs to 15 residues. The trim removed 7 bases at V and 1 base at J, leaving 9 bases unmatched. The CDR3 loop reads CASNRGGSLSYEQYF. CDR3 bases: TGTGCCAGCAACCGCGGGGGGAGCCTATCCTACGAGCAGTACTTC.

The chain has TRBV12-3 or TRBV12-4 and TRBJ1-2; D is unclear. The CDR3 contains 13 residues. V dropped 3 bases and J dropped 3 bases, with 8 bases sitting between them. CDR3 amino acids: CASSLSRYYGYTF. DNA of the CDR3: TGTGCCAGCAGTTTGAGCCGCTACTATGGCTACACCTTC.

This chain joins TRBV5-1 and TRBJ2-3, with 12 positions matching TRBD2. Germline CDR1 SGHRS, CDR2 YFSETQ. The junction had 4 bases not matched to a gene; V was cut back by 6 bases and J by 2 bases. This CDR3 comprises 15 residues. CDR3 residues: CASNRLAGDTDTQYF. CDR3 sequence (DNA): TGCGCCAGCAACCGACTAGCGGGGGACACAGATACGCAGTATTTT.

The rearrangement joins TRBV5-5 to TRBJ1-5; D is ambiguous. The V gene lost 4 bases and the J gene lost 7 bases, with 18 bases spanning the gap. Germline-derived CDR1 and CDR2 are SGHKS and YYEKEE (reference sequence). The CDR3 is made up of 15 amino acids. CDR3 coding DNA: TGTGCCAGCAGCAGAACCGGGAACACTAACCAGCCCCAGCATTTT. It translates to CASSRTGNTNQPQHF.

V and J are TRBV28 and TRBJ2-1; 11 nucleotides agree with TRBD2. The germline V gene encodes CDR1 MDHEN and CDR2 SYDVKM. The trim removed 6 bases at V and 1 base at J, leaving 2 bases unmatched. The CDR3 totals 15 residues. CDR3 nucleotides: TGTGCCAGCAGCGGGACTAGCGGTTCCTACAATGAGCAGTTCTTC. Its protein product is CASSGTSGSYNEQFF.

V gene TRBV14 combines with J gene TRBJ2-7, with 11 bases matching TRBD1. The CDR3 spans 16 residues. Trimming removed 5 bases from V and 5 bases from J; junction bases left unmatched: 11. Germline values: CDR1 SGHDN, CDR2 FVKESK. The CDR3 nucleotides read TGTGCCAGCAGCTTTAAATCCGGGACAGGGGGTAACGAGCAGTACTTC. Translating gives CASSFKSGTGGNEQYF.

The chain has TRBV9 and TRBJ2-1; 14 bases agree with TRBD2. Germline trimming cut 4 bases from V and 1 base from J; bases unmatched to any gene: 16. CDR3 length: 21 residues. CDR1 is SGDLS, CDR2 YYNGEE, per germline. CDR3 DNA sequence: TGTGCCAGCAGCCTCCGAGGGGAGGGACTAGCGGGGGACCCGTCCTACAATGAGCAGTTCTTC. Protein: CASSLRGEGLAGDPSYNEQFF. Complete variable domain (other parts from reference TRBV9 and TRBJ2-1): DSGVTQTPKHLITATGQRVTLRCSPRSGDLSVYWYQQSLDQGLQFLIQYYNGEERAKGNILERFSAQQFPDLHSELNLSSLELGDSALYFCASSLRGEGLAGDPSYNEQFFGPGTRLTVL.

V is TRBV12-3 or TRBV12-4 and J is TRBJ1-1, with a tentative D call TRBD1 (6 bases). Trimming stripped 4 bases from V and 6 bases from J, with 12 bases between. This CDR3 contains 13 residues. CDR3: CASSWQGWAEAFF. For the CDR3, the DNA is TGTGCCAGCAGTTGGCAGGGGTGGGCTGAAGCTTTCTTT.

V gene TRBV11-2 combines with J gene TRBJ2-1, with 9 bases matching TRBD2. V shed 1 base and J 5 bases; nucleotides not matched to a gene: 3. The germline V gene has CDR1 SGHAT and CDR2 FQNNGV. This CDR3 region has 15 residues. The CDR3 here is CASSLVRGGDNEQFF. DNA of the CDR3: TGTGCCAGCAGCTTAGTGCGGGGGGGGGACAATGAGCAGTTCTTC.

The rearrangement links TRBV5-4 to TRBJ1-6; 8 bases match TRBD1. After removal of 4 bases from V and 14 bases from J, the junction contained 14 bases not matched to a gene. There are 15 residues in the CDR3. Looked up from germline, CDR1 is SGHNT and CDR2 is YYREEE (reference sequence). The CDR3 sequence is CASSPGQALWETLHF. The CDR3 bases are TGTGCCAGCAGCCCGGGACAGGCCCTATGGGAAACCCTCCACTTT. Based on the CDR3 plus reference TRBV5-4 and TRBJ1-6, the full variable domain is ETGVTQSPTHLIKTRGQQVTLRCSSQSGHNTVSWYQQALGQGPQFIFQYYREEENGRGNFPPRFSGLQFPNYSSELNVNALELDDSALYLCASSPGQALWETLHFGNGTRLTVT.

This sequence joins TRBV3-1 (or the pseudogene TRBV3-2) and TRBJ1-6; TRBD1 aligns across 9 bases. CDR3 length equals 18 residues. V was clipped by 0 bases and J by 11 bases; unmatched bases: 14. The germline gives CDR1 LGHDT, CDR2 YNNKEL (reference sequence). The CDR3 region has the DNA TGTGCCAGCAGCCAAGATCTTTACTTTACAGGGGGCAGAGCACCCCTCCACTTT. Its protein product is CASSQDLYFTGGRAPLHF.

This chain connects TRBV6-5 to TRBJ2-3; 9 nucleotides agree with TRBD2. After removal of 2 bases from V and 4 bases from J, the junction contained 4 bases not matched to a gene. The CDR3 sequence is 15 residues long. Germline CDR1 MNHEY, CDR2 SVGAGI. Written as DNA, the CDR3 is TGTGCCAGCAGTTACGTTGCGGGGGGGCCAGATACGCAGTATTTT. Translation: CASSYVAGGPDTQYF.

This chain joins TRBV19 and TRBJ2-3, with 9 positions matching TRBD2. The CDR3 is made up of 14 amino acids. V was clipped by 9 bases and J by 0 bases; unmatched bases: 4. CDR1 is LNHDA, CDR2 SQIVND, per germline (reference sequence). Written as DNA, the CDR3 is TGTGCCAGCGCGGGGGGGACAAGCACAGATACGCAGTATTTT. It translates to CASAGGTSTDTQYF.

The chain carries TRBV14 and TRBJ2-7; 8 bases line up with TRBD1. Germline assignment: CDR1 SGHDN and CDR2 FVKESK. The CDR3 runs to 16 residues. The trim removed 6 bases at V and 2 bases at J, leaving 12 bases unmatched. The chain's CDR3 is CASSHLAGQGAYEQYF. CDR3 nucleotides: TGTGCCAGCAGTCACTTAGCAGGACAGGGAGCCTACGAGCAGTACTTC. Full variable domain (outside the CDR3, taken from reference TRBV14 and TRBJ2-7): EAGVTQFPSHSVIEKGQTVTLRCDPISGHDNLYWYRRVMGKEIKFLLHFVKESKQDESGMPNNRFLAERTGGTYSTLKVQPAELEDSGVYFCASSHLAGQGAYEQYFGPGTRLTVT.

The genes are TRBV11-2 and TRBJ1-2; D not certain. Germline V gives CDR1 SGHAT, CDR2 FQNNGV. CDR3 length: 16 amino acids. Trimming stripped 0 bases from V and 3 bases from J, with 14 bases between. The CDR3 region is CASSLEAGVSYYGYTF. CDR3 in DNA: TGTGCCAGCAGCTTAGAAGCGGGCGTATCTTACTATGGCTACACCTTC. The full variable domain, rest sourced from reference TRBV11-2 and TRBJ1-2, is EAGVAQSPRYKIIEKRQSVAFWCNPISGHATLYWYQQILGQGPKLLIQFQNNGVVDDSQLPKDRFSAERLKGVDSTLKIQPAKLEDSAVYLCASSLEAGVSYYGYTFGSGTRLTVV.

The chain links TRBV3-1 (or the pseudogene TRBV3-2) to TRBJ1-2; D gene unclear. V lost 1 base and J lost 4, with 7 bases in between. The CDR3 extends over 13 amino acids. Germline CDR1 and CDR2: LGHDT and YNNKEL (reference sequence). The CDR3 loop is CASSQVAGYGYTF. CDR3 DNA: TGTGCCAGCAGCCAAGTGGCAGGCTATGGCTACACCTTC.

The chain employs TRBV10-2 and TRBJ2-2; 14 bases are a match to TRBD2. J gave up 4 bases and V 6 bases, and 7 bases lay outside the gene matches. This CDR3 region has 17 residues. Germline V gene sequence: CDR1 WSHSY, CDR2 SAAADI. The CDR3 reads CASRRTSGGIFTGELFF. The CDR3 DNA is TGCGCCAGCAGGAGGACTAGCGGGGGGATTTTCACCGGGGAGCTGTTTTTT.

The chain carries TRBV12-5 and TRBJ2-7, with TRBD1 matching over 9 bases. The germline CDR1 and CDR2 sequences are LGHNT and FRNRAP. Trimming took 0 bases from V and 2 from J; bases not matched to a gene: 8. CDR3 length: 17 amino acids. The CDR3 nucleotides read TGTGCTAGTGGTTTGGTCGTTATCGGGACAGGGACCTACGAGCAGTACTTC. This encodes CASGLVVIGTGTYEQYF.

This clone has only a few counts. The chain combines TRBV27 with TRBJ2-7; perhaps TRBD1 as D (6 bases). The CDR3 covers 15 residues. The ends were cut back, 2 bases at V and 2 bases at J, with 13 bases in the middle. Germline CDR1 is MNHEY and CDR2 is SMNVEV (reference sequence). The CDR3 reads CASSLQTDSPYEQYF. The CDR3 bases are TGTGCCAGCAGTTTACAGACGGACAGCCCCTACGAGCAGTACTTC.

The rearrangement uses TRBV2 and TRBJ1-2, with D unclear. CDR1 and CDR2 (germline): SNHLY, FYNNEI. Trimming removed 1 base from V and 1 base from J, with 10 bases in between. The CDR3 length is 15 residues. The CDR3 here is CASSEGPGINYGYTF. Written as DNA, the CDR3 is TGTGCCAGCAGTGAAGGTCCCGGTATTAACTATGGCTACACCTTC.

The rearrangement links TRBV11-3 to TRBJ1-1, with D uncertain. Germline assignment: CDR1 SGHNT and CDR2 YENEEA. V was cut by 6 bases and J by 0 bases, with 20 bases left in between. The CDR3 has 17 amino acids. The CDR3 loop reads CASRRYSTQALNTEAFF. The CDR3 bases are TGTGCCAGCAGACGTTATTCCACCCAGGCCTTGAACACTGAAGCTTTCTTT. Looking up the rest from reference TRBV11-3 and TRBJ1-1 gives the full variable domain: EAGVVQSPRYKIIEKKQPVAFWCNPISGHNTLYWYLQNLGQGPELLIRYENEEAVDDSQLPKDRFSAERLKGVDSTLKIQPAELGDSAVYLCASRRYSTQALNTEAFFGQGTRLTVV.